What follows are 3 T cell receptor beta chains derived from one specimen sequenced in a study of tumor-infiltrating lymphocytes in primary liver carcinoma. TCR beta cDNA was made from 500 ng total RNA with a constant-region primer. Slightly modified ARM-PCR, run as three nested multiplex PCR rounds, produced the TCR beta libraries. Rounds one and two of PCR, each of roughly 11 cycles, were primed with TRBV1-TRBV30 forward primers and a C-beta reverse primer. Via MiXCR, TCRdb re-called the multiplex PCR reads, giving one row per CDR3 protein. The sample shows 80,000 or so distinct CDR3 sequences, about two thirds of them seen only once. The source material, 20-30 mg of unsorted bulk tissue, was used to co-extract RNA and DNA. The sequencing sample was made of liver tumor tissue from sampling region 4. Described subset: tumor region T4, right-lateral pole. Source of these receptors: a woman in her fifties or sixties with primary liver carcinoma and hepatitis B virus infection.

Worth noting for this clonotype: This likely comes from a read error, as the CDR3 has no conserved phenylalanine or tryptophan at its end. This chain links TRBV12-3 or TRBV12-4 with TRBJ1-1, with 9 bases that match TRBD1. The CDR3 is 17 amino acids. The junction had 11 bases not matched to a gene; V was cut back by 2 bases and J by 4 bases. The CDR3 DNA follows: TGTGCCAGCAGTTTAATACAGGGACAGGGTAGCGGCACTGAAGCTTTCTCT. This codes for CASSLIQGQGSGTEAFS.

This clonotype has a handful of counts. CDR3 coding DNA: TGTGCCAGCAGCTTAAACCCCTCCACAGATACGCAGTATTTT. It specifies CASSLNPSTDTQYF. V gene TRBV7-3 combines with J gene TRBJ2-3; D is undetermined. Germline values: CDR1 SGHTA, CDR2 FQGTGA. V was clipped by 1 base and J by 2 bases, with 7 bases between them. The CDR3 is 14 residues long.

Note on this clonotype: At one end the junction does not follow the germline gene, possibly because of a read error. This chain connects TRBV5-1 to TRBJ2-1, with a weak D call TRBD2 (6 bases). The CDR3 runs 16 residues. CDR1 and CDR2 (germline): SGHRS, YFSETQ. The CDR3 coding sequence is TGCGCCGGCAGCCTCTCTAGCGCGACCTCCTACAATGAGCAGTTCTTC. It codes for CAGSLSSATSYNEQFF.